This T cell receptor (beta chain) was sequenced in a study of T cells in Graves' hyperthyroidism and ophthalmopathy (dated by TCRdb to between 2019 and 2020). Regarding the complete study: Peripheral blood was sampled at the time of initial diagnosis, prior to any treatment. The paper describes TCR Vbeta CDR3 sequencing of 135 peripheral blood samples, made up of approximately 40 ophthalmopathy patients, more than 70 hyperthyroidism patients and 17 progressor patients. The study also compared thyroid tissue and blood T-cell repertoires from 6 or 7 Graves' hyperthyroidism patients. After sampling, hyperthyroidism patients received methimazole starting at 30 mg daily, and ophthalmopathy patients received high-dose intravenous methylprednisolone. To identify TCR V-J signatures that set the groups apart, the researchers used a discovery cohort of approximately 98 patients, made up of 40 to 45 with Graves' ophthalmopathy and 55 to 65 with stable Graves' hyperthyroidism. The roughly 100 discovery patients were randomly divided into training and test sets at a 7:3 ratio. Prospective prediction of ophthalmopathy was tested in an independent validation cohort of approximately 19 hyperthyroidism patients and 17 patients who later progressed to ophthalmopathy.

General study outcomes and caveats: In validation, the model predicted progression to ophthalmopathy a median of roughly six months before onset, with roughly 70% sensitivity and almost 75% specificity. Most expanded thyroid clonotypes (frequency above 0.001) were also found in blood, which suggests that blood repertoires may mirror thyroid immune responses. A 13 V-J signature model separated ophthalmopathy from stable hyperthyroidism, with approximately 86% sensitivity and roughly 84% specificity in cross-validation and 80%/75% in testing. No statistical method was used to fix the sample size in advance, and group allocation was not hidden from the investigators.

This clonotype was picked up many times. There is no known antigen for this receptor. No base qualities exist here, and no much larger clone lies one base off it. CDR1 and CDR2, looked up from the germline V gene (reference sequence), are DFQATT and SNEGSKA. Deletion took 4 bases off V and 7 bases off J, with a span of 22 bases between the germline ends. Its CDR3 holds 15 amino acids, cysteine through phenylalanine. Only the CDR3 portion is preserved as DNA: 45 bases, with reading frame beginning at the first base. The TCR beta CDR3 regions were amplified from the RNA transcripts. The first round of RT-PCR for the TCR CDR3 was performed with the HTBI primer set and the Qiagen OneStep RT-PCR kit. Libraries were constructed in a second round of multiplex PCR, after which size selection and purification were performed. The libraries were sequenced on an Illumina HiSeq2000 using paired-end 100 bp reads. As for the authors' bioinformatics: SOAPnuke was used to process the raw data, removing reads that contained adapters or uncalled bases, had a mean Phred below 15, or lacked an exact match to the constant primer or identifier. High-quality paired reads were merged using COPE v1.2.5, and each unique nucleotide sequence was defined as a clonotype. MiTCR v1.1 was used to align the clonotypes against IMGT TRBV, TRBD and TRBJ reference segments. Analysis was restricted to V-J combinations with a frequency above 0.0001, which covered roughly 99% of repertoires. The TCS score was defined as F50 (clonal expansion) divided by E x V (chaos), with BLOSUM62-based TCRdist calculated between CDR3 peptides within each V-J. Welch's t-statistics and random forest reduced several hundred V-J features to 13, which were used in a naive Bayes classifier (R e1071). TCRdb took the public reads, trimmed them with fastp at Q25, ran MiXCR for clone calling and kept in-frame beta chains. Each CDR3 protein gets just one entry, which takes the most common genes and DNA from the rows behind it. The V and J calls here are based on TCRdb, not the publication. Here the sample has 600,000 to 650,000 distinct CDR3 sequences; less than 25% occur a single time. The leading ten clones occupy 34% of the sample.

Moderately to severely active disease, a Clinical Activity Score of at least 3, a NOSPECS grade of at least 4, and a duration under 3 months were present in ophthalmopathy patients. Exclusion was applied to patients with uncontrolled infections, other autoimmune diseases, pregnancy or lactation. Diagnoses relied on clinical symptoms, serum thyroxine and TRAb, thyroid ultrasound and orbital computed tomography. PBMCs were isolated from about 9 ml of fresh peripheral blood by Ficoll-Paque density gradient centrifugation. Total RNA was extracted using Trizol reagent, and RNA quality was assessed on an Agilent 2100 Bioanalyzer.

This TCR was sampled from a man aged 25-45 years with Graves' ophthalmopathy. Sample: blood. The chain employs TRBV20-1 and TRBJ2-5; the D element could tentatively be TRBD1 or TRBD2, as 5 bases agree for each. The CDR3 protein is CSAIGPYWDGRTQYF. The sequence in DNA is TGCAGTGCTATCGGACCGTATTGGGACGGCAGGACCCAGTACTTC.